The next 10 T cell receptor beta chains were all read from a single sample in a study of shared clonotypes between healthy human individuals. Profiling relied on immunoSEQ multiplex PCR, and the TCRdb table lists in-frame clones only, not all of them. The data hold fewer than 400,000 clones, with about 74% observed a single time. The sample consisted of memory CD4+ T cells sorted from blood. Described subset: CD45RA-negative fraction. The receptors were gathered from a man aged 25-40 years in good health.

This clone was found many times. This chain uses TRBV6-1 with TRBJ2-7; 7 nucleotides agree with TRBD1. Germline CDR1 and CDR2: MNHNS and SASEGT. CDR3 length equals 14 residues. The junction had 8 bases not matched to a gene; V was cut back by 5 bases and J by 4 bases. This chain's CDR3 is CASSPTGALYEQYF. The CDR3 DNA reads TGTGCCAGCAGTCCTACAGGGGCGCTTTACGAGCAGTACTTC.

V usage is TRBV28 and J usage is TRBJ1-2; 7 positions match TRBD1. The CDR3 runs to 14 residues. The germline V gene encodes CDR1 MDHEN and CDR2 SYDVKM. V trimming: 5 bases; J trimming: 3 bases; junction bases outside the gene matches: 6. The CDR3 sequence: CASSPGTVYYGYTF. CDR3 bases: TGTGCCAGCAGTCCCGGGACAGTCTACTATGGCTACACCTTC.

This clone showed up just once. This chain links TRBV14 with TRBJ2-1; 9 nucleotides line up with TRBD2. CDR3 size: 18 residues. V trimming: 0 bases; J trimming: 7 bases; junction bases outside the gene matches: 13. CDR1 is SGHDN, CDR2 FVKESK, per germline. CDR3 region: CASSQDSLAGGVLNEQFF. The CDR3 DNA reads as TGTGCCAGCAGCCAAGATTCGTTGGCGGGAGGGGTGTTAAATGAGCAGTTCTTC.

V and J are TRBV29-1 and TRBJ2-2; D is perhaps TRBD1 (5 bases). V was trimmed by 7 bases and J by 4 bases, leaving 13 bases between them. This CDR3 spans 13 amino acids. Germline-derived CDR1 and CDR2 are SQVTM and ANQGSEA. The CDR3 loop is CSDSRVGTGELFF. CDR3 nucleotide sequence: TGCAGCGATAGCAGGGTTGGCACCGGGGAGCTGTTTTTT.

This clone was seen ten or more times. This same CDR3 is encoded by further DNA sequences in the sample. The chain employs TRBV7-2 and TRBJ2-7; a weak D match, TRBD1 (6 bases). CDR1 and CDR2 (germline): SGHTA, FQGNSA. This CDR3 is 12 amino acids long. The V end lost 3 bases, the J end lost 3 bases, and 6 bases lay between the germline ends. This CDR3 reads CASSLTGYEQYF. CDR3 coding DNA: TGTGCCAGCAGCTTGACAGGCTACGAGCAGTACTTC.

The chain uses TRBV2 and TRBJ2-7; D is uncertain. V was clipped by 2 bases and J by 6 bases, with 5 bases between them. CDR1 SNHLY and CDR2 FYNNEI come from the germline V gene. The CDR3 contains 11 residues. The CDR3 protein is CASSEYVEQYF. CDR3 bases: TGTGCCAGCAGTGAATATGTCGAGCAGTACTTC.

The chain uses TRBV6-1 and TRBJ2-3; D gene ambiguous. In germline, CDR1 is MNHNS, CDR2 SASEGT. There are 13 residues in the CDR3. Between the trimmed V and J ends, which lost 8 bases and 14 bases, there was a span of 23 bases. CDR3 sequence (DNA): TGTGCCAGCTCCGCCGGTCAGTCCCCCCCAGGGTATTTT. Protein product: CASSAGQSPPGYF.

This clone appeared a few times. The CDR3 nucleotides are TGTGCCAGTAAGTTCGGACTCCAAAACACCGGGGAGCTGTTTTTT. Encoded protein: CASKFGLQNTGELFF. V and J are TRBV19 and TRBJ2-2; maybe TRBD2 (5 bases). The CDR3 is 15 amino acids. CDR1 is LNHDA, CDR2 SQIVND, per germline (reference sequence). With 7 bases removed from V and 2 bases from J, the gap between germline ends came to 14 bases.

This rearrangement joins TRBV9 to TRBJ2-3; D gene ambiguous. Germline V gene data show CDR1 as SGDLS and CDR2 as YYNGEE. The V gene lost 0 bases and the J gene lost 2 bases, with 10 bases spanning the gap. This CDR3 has 15 amino acids. DNA for the CDR3: TGTGCCAGCAGCGTAGTAGCTGCGGTCACAGATACGCAGTATTTT. It translates to CASSVVAAVTDTQYF.

As concerns this clone: This likely stems from a read error, as it lies one base from a far larger clone. This chain links TRBV7-2 with TRBJ1-1; 7 nucleotides align to TRBD1. Unmatched junction bases numbered 9, after V lost 0 bases and J lost 5 bases. The CDR3 spans 16 residues. From germline, CDR1 is SGHTA and CDR2 FQGNSA. This CDR3 reads CASSLALGGGGTEAFF. The CDR3 nucleotides are TGTGCCAGCAGCTTAGCGCTAGGGGGCGGAGGGACTGAAGCTTTCTTT.